This TCR beta chain is from a study of regulatory T cells in long-lasting Graves disease (dated by TCRdb to the early 2020s). In the study overall: Patients with newly diagnosed Graves' disease had been on antithyroid drugs for under 3 months. TCR sequencing covered some 13 persistent and approximately 20 newly diagnosed Graves' disease patients, 33 samples in total. The study was registered as a clinical trial and conducted in China. Patients with persistent Graves' disease were compared with patients with newly diagnosed Graves' disease using TCR sequencing and RNA sequencing of peripheral blood.

Library preparation was by multiplex PCR. TCRdb records Illumina HiSeq 4000 as the sequencer. TCR beta libraries were built with iRepertoire HTBI primers and Arm-PCR amplification of CDR3 regions. PCR products were gel purified before sequencing. Concerning the study's data processing: Across samples, 55 to 80 TRBV and 13 to 15 TRBJ segments were identified and used for gene usage analysis of CDR3 amino acid clonotypes. COPE and FqMerger were used to merge the filtered high-quality paired reads into contigs. BLAST was used to align contigs to IMGT TRBV, TRBD and TRBJ reference genes, and CDR3 was defined according to IMGT. Any clonotype with a frequency above 0.1% was counted as a highly expanded clone. Shannon entropy was used to measure repertoire diversity, and the Gini coefficient was used to measure V-J evenness. Clonotypes shared by more than one individual were considered public. TCRdb trimmed public reads at Q25 via fastp, called clones via MiXCR and kept in-frame beta chains. Identical CDR3 protein sequences are pooled into one entry, listed with their most common genes and DNA. These V and J calls are TCRdb output, not the study's own analysis. In all, the sample holds hundreds of thousands of distinct CDR3 sequences, and 15% of those were seen once. About 7.8% of the sample is in the top ten clones.

The sample's time point label is to be understood as: newly diagnosed GD, antithyroid drugs for less than 3 months. For both TCR sequencing and RNA sequencing, RNA was extracted from PBMCs in TRIzol. Graves' disease was diagnosed according to American Thyroid Association guidelines. Recruitment of patients was carried out at an endocrinology department in Xi'an, China. Each patient gave approximately 9 milliliters of peripheral blood, collected in an EDTA anticoagulant tube. PBMCs were isolated by Ficoll Paque Plus density gradient separation without further T cell sorting. RNA quality was checked with an Agilent 2100 Bioanalyzer and agarose gel, and concentration with a NanoDrop 2000. General findings and caveats noted by the study authors: Persistent Graves' disease patients showed lower TCR Shannon entropy and fewer highly expanded clones than newly diagnosed patients, suggesting clonal expansion. Sequencing and analysis were limited to the TCR beta chain. The authors acknowledged the small sample size as a limitation that may reduce accuracy. More public clonotypes were shared among persistent patients (roughly 2,900) than among newly diagnosed patients (more than 950). Only peripheral blood was studied, because thyroid tissue, the primary lesion, was inaccessible.

This clonotype was counted at least ten times. Its antigen is currently not known. No quality values exist for individual bases; no much larger clone is one base distant. These data were also reused for a study on T cells in Graves' hyperthyroidism and ophthalmopathy. The second study reports: Stable Graves' hyperthyroidism was defined as the absence of progression to ophthalmopathy over 18 months of follow-up. Hyperthyroidism patients were aged 18 to 65 years and newly diagnosed, with disease duration of less than 2 months. The study excluded patients with uncontrolled infections, other autoimmune diseases, pregnancy or lactation. Diagnoses were based on clinical symptoms, serum thyroxine and TRAb, thyroid ultrasound and orbital computed tomography. For the first round of RT-PCR on the TCR CDR3, the HTBI primer set was used together with the Qiagen OneStep RT-PCR kit. Most expanded thyroid clonotypes (frequency above 0.001) were also detected in blood, suggesting blood repertoires may reflect thyroid immune responses. In cross-validation, a model built on a 13 V-J signature told ophthalmopathy apart from stable hyperthyroidism with over 85% sensitivity and around 83% specificity, and in testing the same model reached 80%/75%. In validation, the model predicted progression to ophthalmopathy with approximately 69% sensitivity and 72% to 75% specificity, a median of approximately 6.7 months before onset. TCR V-J signatures able to tell the groups apart were searched for in a discovery cohort of 90 to 100 patients, of whom roughly 42 had Graves' ophthalmopathy and more than 55 had stable Graves' hyperthyroidism. Prospective prediction of ophthalmopathy was tested in an independent validation cohort consisting of some 18 hyperthyroidism patients and some 17 patients who later progressed to ophthalmopathy. The 75 to 100 discovery patients were divided at random into training and test sets in a 7:3 ratio. In addition, the study compared T-cell repertoires in thyroid tissue and in blood from 6 or 7 Graves' hyperthyroidism patients. Following sampling, methimazole starting at 30 mg daily was given to hyperthyroidism patients, and high-dose intravenous methylprednisolone was given to ophthalmopathy patients. The libraries were constructed in a second round of multiplex PCR and then size-selected and purified. Libraries were sequenced paired-end with 100 bp reads on an Illumina HiSeq2000. SOAPnuke was used to process the raw data, throwing out any read that contained adapters or uncalled bases, had a mean Phred below 15, or lacked an exact constant-primer or identifier match. COPE v1.2.5 was used to merge the high-quality paired reads, and each unique nucleotide sequence was defined as a clonotype. MiTCR v1.1 was used to align the clonotypes against IMGT TRBV, TRBD and TRBJ reference segments. Only V-J combinations with frequency above 0.0001, covering 99% to 99.2% of repertoires, were analysed. A TCS score was defined as the ratio between F50 (clonal expansion) and ExV (chaos), using BLOSUM62-based TCRdist between CDR3 peptides within each V-J. Welch's t-statistics and random forest reduced roughly 540 V-J features to some 14, which were used in a naive Bayes classifier (R e1071). No statistical method was used to set the sample size in advance, and investigators knew the group allocation. The paper describes TCR Vbeta CDR3 sequencing of around 130 peripheral blood samples, made up of roughly 40 ophthalmopathy patients, around 73 hyperthyroidism patients and some 17 progressor patients.

The sequences come from peripheral blood mononuclear cells (PBMCs), collected at new diagnosis, from a patient treated with antithyroid drugs. This clonotype was obtained from a woman in her 40s with Graves disease. Donor details come from another sample of the same person, matched by shared clones.

The nucleotide sequence is given as TGTGCCAGCAGTGAGCAGACTAGCGGGAGTGTAAATGAGCAGTTCTTC. Its product reads: CASSEQTSGSVNEQFF. The V and J segments used are TRBV2 and TRBJ2-1, with TRBD2 identical over 12 junction bases. The CDR3 covers 16 residues, taking in both the cysteine and the phenylalanine. The kept DNA is CDR3 alone, 48 bases in frame from the first base. Trimming takes 3 bases off V and 7 bases off J; junction bases not matched to a gene: 7. CDR1 and CDR2, per the germline V gene, are SNHLY and FYNNEI.